This TCR beta chain is from a study of T cell responses to AZD1222 COVID-19 vaccine. Study outcomes and limitations: Clonal diversity was possibly underestimated; the donors were predominantly white British and more often female. Reportedly, nearly half the spike-specific TCRs target unmutated variant regions.

Notes on this clone: The antigen is unknown.

Libraries were prepared by immunoSEQ multiplex PCR; TCRdb keeps only in-frame clonotypes and omits some of them. The table has 150,000 to 190,000 clones, around nine tenths seen once. The sample here was peripheral blood, taken on day 0 of AZD1222 vaccination. The sequence came from an adult in good health.

The CDR3 spells CASSARDPTGETQYF. CDR3 in DNA: TGTGCCAGCAGCGCCAGGGACCCCACGGGGGAGACCCAGTACTTC. The chain couples TRBV9 to TRBJ2-5; D may be TRBD1 or TRBD2 (5 bases each). Germline CDR1 SGDLS, CDR2 YYNGEE. The CDR3 sequence is 15 residues long. V lost 3 bases to trimming and J lost 5 bases, with 17 bases between them.